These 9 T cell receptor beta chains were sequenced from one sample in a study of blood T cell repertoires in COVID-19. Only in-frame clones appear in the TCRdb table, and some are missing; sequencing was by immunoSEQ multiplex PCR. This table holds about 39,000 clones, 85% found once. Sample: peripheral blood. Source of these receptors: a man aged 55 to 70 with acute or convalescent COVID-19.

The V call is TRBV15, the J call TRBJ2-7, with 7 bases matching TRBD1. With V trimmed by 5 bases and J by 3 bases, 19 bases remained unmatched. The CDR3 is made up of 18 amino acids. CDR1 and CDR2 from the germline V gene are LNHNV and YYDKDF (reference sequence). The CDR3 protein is CATSARTGEFHPDYEQYF. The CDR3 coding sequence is TGTGCCACCAGCGCAAGGACAGGCGAATTTCACCCCGACTACGAGCAGTACTTC.

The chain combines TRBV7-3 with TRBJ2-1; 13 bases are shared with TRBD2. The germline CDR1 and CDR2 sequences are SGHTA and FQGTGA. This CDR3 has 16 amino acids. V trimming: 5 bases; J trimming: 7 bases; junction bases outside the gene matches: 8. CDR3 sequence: CASSPHGGLAGNEQFF. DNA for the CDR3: TGTGCCAGCAGCCCTCATGGGGGACTAGCGGGGAATGAGCAGTTCTTC.

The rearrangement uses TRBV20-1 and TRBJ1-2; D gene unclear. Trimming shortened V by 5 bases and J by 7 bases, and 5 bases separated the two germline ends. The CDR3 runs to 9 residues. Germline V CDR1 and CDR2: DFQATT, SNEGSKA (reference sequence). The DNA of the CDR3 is TGCAGTGCTCCCGGTGGCTACACCTTC. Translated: CSAPGGYTF.

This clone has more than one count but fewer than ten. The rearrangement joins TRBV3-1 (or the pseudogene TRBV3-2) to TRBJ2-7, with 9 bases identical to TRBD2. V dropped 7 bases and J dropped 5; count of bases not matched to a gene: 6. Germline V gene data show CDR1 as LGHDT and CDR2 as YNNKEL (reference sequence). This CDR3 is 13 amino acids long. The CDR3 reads CASNGGRGDEQYF. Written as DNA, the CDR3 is TGTGCCAGCAACGGCGGGAGGGGTGACGAGCAGTACTTC.

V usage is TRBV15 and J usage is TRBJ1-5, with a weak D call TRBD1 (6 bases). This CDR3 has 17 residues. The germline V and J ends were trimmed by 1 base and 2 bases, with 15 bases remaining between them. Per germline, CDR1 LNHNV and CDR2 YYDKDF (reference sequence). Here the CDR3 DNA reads TGTGCCACCAGCAGAGGTATGGGGGCTGGGGGCAATCAGCCCCAGCATTTT. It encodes CATSRGMGAGGNQPQHF. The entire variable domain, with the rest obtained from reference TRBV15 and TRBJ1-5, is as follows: DAMVIQNPRYQVTQFGKPVTLSCSQTLNHNVMYWYQQKSSQAPKLLFHYYDKDFNNEADTPDNFQSRRPNTSFCFLDIRSPGLGDTAMYLCATSRGMGAGGNQPQHFGDGTRLSIL.

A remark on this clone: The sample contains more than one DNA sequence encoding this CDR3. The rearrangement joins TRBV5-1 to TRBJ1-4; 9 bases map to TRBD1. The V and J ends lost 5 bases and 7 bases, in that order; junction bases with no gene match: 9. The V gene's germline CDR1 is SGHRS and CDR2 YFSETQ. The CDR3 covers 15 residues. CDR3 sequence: CASRNTGGGGEKLFF. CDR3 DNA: TGCGCCAGCAGGAATACAGGGGGCGGGGGTGAAAAACTGTTTTTT.

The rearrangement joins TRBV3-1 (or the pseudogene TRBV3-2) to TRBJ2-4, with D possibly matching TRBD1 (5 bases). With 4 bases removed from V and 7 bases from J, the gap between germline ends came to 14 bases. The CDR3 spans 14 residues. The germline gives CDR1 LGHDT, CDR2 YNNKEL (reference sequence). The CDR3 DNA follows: TGTGCCAGCAGCCCCGGACACTTGGGGAACATTCAGTACTTC. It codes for CASSPGHLGNIQYF.

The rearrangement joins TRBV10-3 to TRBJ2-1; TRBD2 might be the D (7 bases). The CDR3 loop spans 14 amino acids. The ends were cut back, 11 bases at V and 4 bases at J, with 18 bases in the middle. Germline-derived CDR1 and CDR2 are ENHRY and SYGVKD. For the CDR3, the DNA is TGTGCCGCAAATAGGGGGGGAAGTTACAATGAGCAGTTCTTC. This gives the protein CAANRGGSYNEQFF.

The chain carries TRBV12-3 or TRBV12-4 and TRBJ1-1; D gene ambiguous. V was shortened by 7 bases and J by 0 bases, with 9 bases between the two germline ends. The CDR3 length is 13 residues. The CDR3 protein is CASTKYLNTEAFF. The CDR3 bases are TGTGCCAGCACTAAATATCTGAACACTGAAGCTTTCTTT.